The clone carrying this T cell receptor (beta chain) showed up just a few times. Its target is unknown. This specimen comes from a study of shared clonotypes between healthy human individuals. Study overall: Aged between 18 and 49, the donors were a couple of women and three men. Study conclusions and caveats: A small donor pool kept down the genetic and exposure-history diversity that was represented. In this cohort, only blood was sampled, and tissue repertoires likely differ.

Produced via immunoSEQ multiplex PCR; TCRdb's table is partial and in-frame only. The sample has about 2 million clones, 85% to 95% seen once. With V trimmed by 3 bases and J by 7 bases, 6 bases remained unmatched. The CDR3 length is 15 residues. The V gene's germline CDR1 is SNHLY and CDR2 FYNNEI. CD45RO-negative CD8 cells positively selected for CCR7 made up the naive population, which excluded terminally differentiated effector memory CD45RA+ cells. Everyone who donated was a Caucasian adult who lived in Nashville, Tennessee. The chain links TRBV2 to TRBJ1-4; 9 bases are shared with TRBD1. Sample: naive CD8+ T cells sorted from blood. This receptor was obtained from a man aged 18 to 29 in good health. CDR3 amino acids: CASSDWTGAREKLFF. The CDR3 DNA reads as TGTGCCAGCAGTGATTGGACAGGGGCCCGTGAAAAACTGTTTTTT. Looking up the rest from reference TRBV2 and TRBJ1-4 gives the full variable domain: EPEVTQTPSHQVTQMGQEVILRCVPISNHLYFYWYRQILGQKVEFLVSFYNNEISEKSEIFDDQFSVERPDGSNFTLKIRSTKLEDSAMYFCASSDWTGAREKLFFGSGTQLSVL.